This TCR beta chain was identified in a study of shared clonotypes between healthy human individuals. Study-wide results and limits: Richness estimates generally favored naive over memory subsets.

About this clone itself: What it binds is unknown.

Sequencing was performed with immunoSEQ multiplex PCR; in TCRdb, only in-frame clones are kept and a portion is missing. Here the sample spans a few million clones, 85% to 95% being singletons. Into CD45RA+ naive and CD45RA-negative memory subsets, the CD4+ cells were split. The receptor comes from a man aged 18 to 30 in good health. Some clones in this sample may be carry-over from other donors' samples. The sequenced sample consisted of naive CD4+ T cells from PBMCs. Subset meaning: CD45RA+ positively selected.

CDR3 protein: CAISPGTSGSGANVLTF. The CDR3 DNA reads TGTGCCATCAGCCCCGGGACTAGCGGCTCTGGGGCCAACGTCCTGACTTTC. The chain links TRBV10-3 to TRBJ2-6, with TRBD2 matching 11 bases. Germline V lookup: CDR1 ENHRY, CDR2 SYGVKD. The CDR3 is 17 amino acids. J lost 0 bases, V lost 6 bases, and 4 bases had no gene match.